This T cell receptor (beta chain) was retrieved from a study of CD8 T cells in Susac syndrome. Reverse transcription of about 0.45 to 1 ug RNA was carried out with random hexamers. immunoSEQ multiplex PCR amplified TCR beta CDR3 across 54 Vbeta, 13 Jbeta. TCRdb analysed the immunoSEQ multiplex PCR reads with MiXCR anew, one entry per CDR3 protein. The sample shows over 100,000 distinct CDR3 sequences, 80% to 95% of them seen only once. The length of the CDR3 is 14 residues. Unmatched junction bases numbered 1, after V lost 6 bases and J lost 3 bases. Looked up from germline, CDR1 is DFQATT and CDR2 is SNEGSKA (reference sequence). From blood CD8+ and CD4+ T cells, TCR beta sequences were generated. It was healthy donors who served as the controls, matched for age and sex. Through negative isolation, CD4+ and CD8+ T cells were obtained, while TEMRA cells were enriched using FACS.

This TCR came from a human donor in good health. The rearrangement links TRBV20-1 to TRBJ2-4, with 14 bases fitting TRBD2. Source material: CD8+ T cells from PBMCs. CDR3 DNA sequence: TGCAGTGCGGGGACTAGCGGGGGCAAAAACATTCAGTACTTC. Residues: CSAGTSGGKNIQYF.